Listed below are T cell receptor beta chains from one sample, sequenced in a study of blood T cells in healthy people across ages. MiXCR, run by TCRdb on the 5' RACE reads, gives a single entry per CDR3 protein. This table has over 600,000 distinct CDR3 sequences, 40% to 45% appearing once. Material for sequencing was blood. The receptors were sampled from a man older than 75 in good health. Each CDR3 is given with its conserved first and last residue. D genes are given only for firm matches. Not all rows give a size; the values are once, few, many and, for expanded clones, a class.

D gene: NA; clone size: few; V gene: TRBV2; J gene: TRBJ2-5; CDR3 protein: CASSEAFLEGWETQYF; CDR3 DNA: TGTGCCAGCAGTGAAGCGTTCCTGGAAGGGTGGGAGACCCAGTACTTC
D gene: TRBD2; clone size: NA; V gene: TRBV20-1; J gene: TRBJ2-1; CDR3 protein: CSAKRERGASGTIEQFF; CDR3 DNA: TGCAGTGCTAAACGGGAAAGGGGGGCTAGCGGGACGATTGAGCAGTTCTTC
D gene: NA; clone size: few; V gene: TRBV4-1; J gene: TRBJ2-3; CDR3 protein: CASSPERQHTDTQYF; CDR3 DNA: TGCGCCAGCAGCCCCGAGAGGCAGCACACAGATACGCAGTATTTT
D gene: TRBD2; clone size: NA; V gene: TRBV20-1; J gene: TRBJ2-1; CDR3 protein: CSAGASGRLDEQFF; CDR3 DNA: TGCAGTGCTGGGGCTAGCGGGAGATTAGATGAGCAGTTCTTC
D gene: NA; clone size: NA; V gene: TRBV6-4; J gene: TRBJ2-2; CDR3 protein: CASSAGTSAGELFF; CDR3 DNA: TGTGCCAGCAGCGCCGGGACTTCGGCCGGGGAGCTGTTTTTT
D gene: NA; clone size: once; V gene: TRBV5-1; J gene: TRBJ1-2; CDR3 protein: CASSLDVSNIYGYTF; CDR3 DNA: TGCGCCAGCAGCTTGGATGTGTCCAACATCTATGGCTACACCTTC
D gene: NA; clone size: once; V gene: TRBV4-1; J gene: TRBJ2-7; CDR3 protein: CASSQSTGYTYEQYF; CDR3 DNA: TGCGCCAGCAGTCAGAGCACAGGGTATACCTACGAGCAGTACTTC
D gene: TRBD1; clone size: NA; V gene: TRBV2; J gene: TRBJ1-2; CDR3 protein: CASRPGGYGYTF; CDR3 DNA: TGTGCCAGCAGGCCAGGGGGATATGGCTACACCTTC
D gene: TRBD2; clone size: NA; V gene: TRBV20-1; J gene: TRBJ2-7; CDR3 protein: CSTRVLEGAGGPRYEQYF; CDR3 DNA: TGCAGTACTAGAGTATTGGAGGGGGCGGGAGGGCCGCGATACGAGCAGTACTTC
D gene: NA; clone size: few; V gene: TRBV3-1; J gene: TRBJ2-2; CDR3 protein: CASSRLEGLIHTGELFF; CDR3 DNA: TGTGCCAGCAGCCGCTTGGAAGGGCTGATCCACACCGGGGAGCTGTTTTTT
D gene: TRBD2; clone size: NA; V gene: TRBV12-3/TRBV12-4; J gene: TRBJ2-3; CDR3 protein: CASSRGGDTQYF; CDR3 DNA: TGTGCCAGCTCCCGGGGGGGTGATACGCAGTATTTT
D gene: NA; clone size: few; V gene: TRBV13; J gene: TRBJ1-2; CDR3 protein: CASSLSRNNYGYTF; CDR3 DNA: TGTGCCAGCAGCTTAAGCCGCAATAACTATGGCTACACCTTC
D gene: NA; clone size: NA; V gene: TRBV7-2; J gene: TRBJ2-3; CDR3 protein: CASSPTGIGTDTQYF; CDR3 DNA: TGTGCCAGCAGCCCCACAGGGATCGGCACAGATACGCAGTATTTT
D gene: NA; clone size: few; V gene: TRBV20-1; J gene: TRBJ1-1; CDR3 protein: CSARDQGRSNTEAFF; CDR3 DNA: TGCAGTGCTAGAGATCAAGGCAGGTCGAACACTGAAGCTTTCTTT
D gene: TRBD2; clone size: many; V gene: TRBV28; J gene: TRBJ2-5; CDR3 protein: CASSFTPKGRGETQYF; CDR3 DNA: TGTGCCAGCAGTTTTACCCCCAAAGGGAGGGGAGAGACCCAGTACTTC
D gene: TRBD2; clone size: NA; V gene: TRBV3-1; J gene: TRBJ2-5; CDR3 protein: CASSQGTSGGQETQYF; CDR3 DNA: TGTGCCAGCAGCCAAGGGACTAGCGGGGGTCAAGAGACCCAGTACTTC
D gene: NA; clone size: NA; V gene: TRBV14; J gene: TRBJ2-3; CDR3 protein: CASSQAFGGTDTQYF; CDR3 DNA: TGTGCCAGCAGCCAAGCTTTCGGGGGCACAGATACGCAGTATTTT
D gene: TRBD1; clone size: NA; V gene: TRBV9; J gene: TRBJ2-7; CDR3 protein: CASSVSGTGYEQYF; CDR3 DNA: TGTGCCAGCAGCGTATCTGGGACAGGCTACGAGCAGTACTTC